This T cell receptor beta chain stems from a study of CD8 T cells in ankylosing spondylitis (dated by TCRdb to about 2017). Study-wide context: The study set out to find disease-linked TCR variants by profiling T cell receptor beta repertoires in ankylosing spondylitis patients and healthy donors. In total, the full study cohort was made up of about 110 healthy donors and about two dozen ankylosing spondylitis patients. Peripheral blood was sampled, and synovial fluid was also collected from ankylosing spondylitis patients.

The sample was run on an Illumina HiSeq 2500. Quantitative 5'-RACE with molecular barcodes was used to prepare TCR beta libraries. As for the authors' bioinformatics: A new computational method based on a probabilistic model of VDJ rearrangement was used to identify disease-linked TCR variants. TCRdb cleaned the public reads at Q25 with fastp, built clones with MiXCR and kept in-frame beta chains. Entries are consolidated by CDR3 protein sequence, retaining the most common genes and DNA. TCRdb assigned the V and J calls; the authors' analysis was not used. The sample table contains some 800,000 distinct CDR3 sequences; only one count was recorded for around 11% of them. 0.51% of the sample goes to the ten largest clones. This clonotype has only a few counts. The antigen this receptor binds is unknown. Base quality data are lacking; no much larger clone is found one base away. Clipping removes 4 bases from V and 4 bases from J, with 12 as the unmatched junction base count. The CDR3 starts with the cysteine, ends with the phenylalanine, and has 16 residues. This entry keeps only the CDR3 DNA: 48 bases, framed from base 1. The germline V gene (reference sequence) supplies CDR1 DFQATT and CDR2 SNEGSKA.

General findings and caveats noted by the study authors: The disease-linked clones had a CD8+ phenotype and were found at relatively low frequencies in peripheral blood. A TCR beta motif made up of fewer than 10 highly homologous amino acid variants appeared to be characteristic of blood from ankylosing spondylitis patients. The disease-linked clones were reported to be significantly enriched in matched synovial fluid samples from ankylosing spondylitis patients. Some motif variants were previously reported in synovial fluid and blood of reactive arthritis patients, suggesting common disease-initiation mechanisms.

This TCR came from a male donor with ankylosing spondylitis. The chain was built from TRBV20-1 and TRBJ2-5, with 10 bases in between that match TRBD2. Input material: blood, either unsorted or a sorted T cell fraction (not recorded which). The CDR3 reads CSAKRRASGSLETQYF. The DNA sequence is given as TGCAGTGCTAAGAGAAGGGCTAGCGGGAGTTTAGAGACCCAGTACTTC.